This T cell receptor beta chain came from a study of read filtering for tumor transcriptome and immune sequencing. Looking at the study overall: Mean patient age was approximately 66 years, range roughly 40 to 80; 16 to 20 male, about 15 female.

This CDR3 is 13 amino acids long. Germline CDR1 is DFQATT and CDR2 is SNEGSKA (reference sequence). This clonotype was counted a few times. Its antigen is not known. A much larger clone sits a single nucleotide away, making a read error possible. Study-wide results and limits: Sorted CD138-negative bone marrow cells were not purified T cells.

The library was built from about 370 ng RNA with molecular barcoded adaptors for alpha/delta and beta/gamma chains. TCRdb re-analysed the reads in MiXCR, keeping a single row per CDR3 protein. The data contain about 47,000 distinct CDR3 sequences, approximately 12% of them singletons. The clonotype originates from a donor aged 40 or over with multiple myeloma. The specimen was a population of CD138-negative cells sorted from bone marrow. The chain carries TRBV20-1 and TRBJ2-3; tentative D call: TRBD1 (5 bases). CDR3 DNA sequence: TGCAGTGCGCCTCCCGACAACACAGGTACGCAGTATTTT. Protein product: CSAPPDNTGTQYF.